One and the same sample provided the 13 T cell receptor beta chains below, sequenced in a study of blood T cell repertoires in COVID-19. Generated by immunoSEQ multiplex PCR, the TCRdb table keeps only in-frame clones and is missing some. Of more than 95,000 clones in the sample, 75% to 85% are singletons; the top ten hold 3.8%. The specimen was peripheral blood. The receptors here all came from a woman between 45 and 65 years old with acute or convalescent COVID-19.

The chain uses TRBV9 and TRBJ2-1; 12 nucleotides align to TRBD2. Germline V gives CDR1 SGDLS, CDR2 YYNGEE. The CDR3 has 17 residues. The V and J ends lost 0 bases and 6 bases, in that order; junction bases with no gene match: 7. The chain's CDR3 is CASSVGGLAGMFNEQFF. The CDR3 nucleotides are TGTGCCAGCAGCGTAGGTGGACTAGCGGGGATGTTCAATGAGCAGTTCTTC. Complete variable domain (other parts from reference TRBV9 and TRBJ2-1): DSGVTQTPKHLITATGQRVTLRCSPRSGDLSVYWYQQSLDQGLQFLIQYYNGEERAKGNILERFSAQQFPDLHSELNLSSLELGDSALYFCASSVGGLAGMFNEQFFGPGTRLTVL.

The CDR3 reads CASRGGPELFF. In DNA, the CDR3 is TGTGCCAGCAGGGGGGGGCCCGAACTGTTTTTT. V usage is TRBV2 and J usage is TRBJ1-4; D is perhaps TRBD1 (6 bases). This CDR3 contains 11 residues. The germline V gene encodes CDR1 SNHLY and CDR2 FYNNEI. Trimming took 6 bases from V and 12 from J, leaving 11 bases between them.

This clone was observed once. The chain combines TRBV7-9 with TRBJ1-2; 7 nucleotides line up with TRBD1. CDR1 and CDR2 (germline): SEHNR, FQNEAQ (reference sequence). The CDR3 has 12 residues. The J segment lost 2 bases and the V segment lost 7 bases, leaving 1 base of the junction unmatched. CDR3 sequence reads: CASIRGNYGYTF. In nucleotides, the CDR3 is TGTGCCAGCATCAGGGGGAACTATGGCTACACCTTC.

This clone occurred once. V gene TRBV7-9 combines with J gene TRBJ2-1; 8 bases match TRBD2. This CDR3 comprises 14 residues. Germline V gene sequence: CDR1 SEHNR, CDR2 FQNEAQ (reference sequence). Germline trimming cut 7 bases from V and 4 bases from J; bases unmatched to any gene: 6. CDR3 residues: CASTPSGSYNEQFF. The CDR3 DNA reads as TGTGCCAGCACCCCAAGCGGGAGTTACAATGAGCAGTTCTTC. The entire variable domain, with the rest obtained from reference TRBV7-9 and TRBJ2-1, is as follows: DTGVSQNPRHKITKRGQNVTFRCDPISEHNRLYWYRQTLGQGPEFLTYFQNEAQLEKSRLLSDRFSAERPKGSFSTLEIQRTEQGDSAMYLCASTPSGSYNEQFFGPGTRLTVL.

This clone was seen a few times. The gene calls are TRBV29-1 and TRBJ2-1; 7 nucleotides align to TRBD2. The length of the CDR3 is 19 residues. The ends lost 0 bases at V and 3 bases at J; junction bases unmatched: 17. The germline gives CDR1 SQVTM, CDR2 ANQGSEA. The CDR3 loop reads CSVEDTGEWAGDLYNEQFF. The CDR3 DNA reads as TGCAGCGTTGAAGATACCGGCGAATGGGCGGGGGATCTCTACAATGAGCAGTTCTTC.

The chain employs TRBV10-1 and TRBJ2-2, with 11 bases aligning to TRBD2. Per germline, CDR1 WNHNN and CDR2 SYGVQD (reference sequence). The CDR3 sequence is 17 residues long. J lost 5 bases, V lost 4 bases, and 9 bases had no gene match. The CDR3 sequence: CASSALAGGPATGELFF. The CDR3 DNA follows: TGCGCCAGCAGTGCATTAGCGGGAGGGCCTGCTACCGGGGAGCTGTTTTTT.

This rearrangement joins TRBV18 to TRBJ2-7, with a possible D match to TRBD2 (5 bases). Germline CDR1 KGHSH, CDR2 LQKENI. Trimming took 2 bases from V and 0 from J, leaving 11 bases between them. The CDR3 runs to 15 residues. The CDR3 protein is CASSPGEISSYEQYF. The CDR3 DNA is TGTGCCAGCTCACCAGGGGAGATAAGCTCCTACGAGCAGTACTTC.

The chain couples TRBV6-5 to TRBJ2-1; D might be TRBD2 (6 bases). CDR1 and CDR2 (germline): MNHEY, SVGAGI. The V and J ends lost 4 bases and 4 bases respectively, with 11 bases between them. The CDR3 has 14 amino acids. The CDR3 DNA sequence: TGTGCCAGCAGTTTATCCGGGACTTACAATGAGCAGTTCTTC. Its protein product is CASSLSGTYNEQFF.

The V gene is TRBV6-5, the J gene TRBJ2-3; 8 bases are a match to TRBD2. The CDR3 runs 15 residues. Per germline, CDR1 MNHEY and CDR2 SVGAGI. With 6 bases clipped from V and 1 base from J, the junction kept 6 bases outside the gene matches. The CDR3 DNA reads TGTGCCAGCAGAATTAGCGGGATTCGCACAGATACGCAGTATTTT. Amino acid sequence: CASRISGIRTDTQYF.

A note on this clone: One junction end disagrees with the germline gene, perhaps due to a read error. The chain uses TRBV2 and TRBJ1-1, with D uncertain. CDR3 length: 11 residues. Germline lookup yields CDR1 SNHLY and CDR2 FYNNEI. CDR3 DNA: TGCCCCCCCGCACAGAACACTGAAGCTTTCTTT. This translates into CPPAQNTEAFF.

The J gene is TRBJ1-5, the V gene TRBV4-1; 7 nucleotides agree with TRBD1. V shed 3 bases and J 7 bases; nucleotides not matched to a gene: 12. CDR1 MGHRA and CDR2 YSYEKL come from the germline V gene. This CDR3 comprises 16 residues. The CDR3 region has the DNA TGCGCCAGCAGCCAGATCCCCCTGACAGGGATCCAGCCCCAGCATTTT. It specifies CASSQIPLTGIQPQHF.

This clone was detected only a few times. The chain has TRBV4-1 and TRBJ1-1, with D possibly TRBD1 on 5 matching bases. This CDR3 has 15 residues. Germline V CDR1 and CDR2: MGHRA, YSYEKL. Trimming shortened V by 0 bases and J by 11 bases, and 19 bases separated the two germline ends. CDR3 protein: CASSQDRALGGAAFF. The CDR3 DNA follows: TGCGCCAGCAGCCAAGATCGGGCTTTGGGGGGTGCTGCTTTCTTT.

The chain carries TRBV6-5 and TRBJ1-1, with TRBD1 identical over 10 bases. In germline, CDR1 is MNHEY, CDR2 SVGAGI. The junction had 9 bases not matched to a gene; V was cut back by 6 bases and J by 11 bases. CDR3 size: 13 residues. The CDR3 region is CASRLGQGKVAFF. CDR3 sequence (DNA): TGTGCCAGCAGACTGGGACAGGGGAAGGTGGCTTTCTTT.